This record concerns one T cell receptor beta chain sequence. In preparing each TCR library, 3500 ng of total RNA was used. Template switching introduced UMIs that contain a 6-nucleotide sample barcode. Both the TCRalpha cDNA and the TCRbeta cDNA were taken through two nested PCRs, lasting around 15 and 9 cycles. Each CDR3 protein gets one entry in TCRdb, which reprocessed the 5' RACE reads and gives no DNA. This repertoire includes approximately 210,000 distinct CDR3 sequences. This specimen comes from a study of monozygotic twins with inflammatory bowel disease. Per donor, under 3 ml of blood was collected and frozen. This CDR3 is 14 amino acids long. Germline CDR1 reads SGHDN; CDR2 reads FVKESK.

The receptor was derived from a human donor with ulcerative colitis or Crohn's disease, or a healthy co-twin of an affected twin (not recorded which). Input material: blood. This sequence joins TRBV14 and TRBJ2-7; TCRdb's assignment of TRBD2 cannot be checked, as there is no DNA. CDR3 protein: CASSRSGLSYEQYF.